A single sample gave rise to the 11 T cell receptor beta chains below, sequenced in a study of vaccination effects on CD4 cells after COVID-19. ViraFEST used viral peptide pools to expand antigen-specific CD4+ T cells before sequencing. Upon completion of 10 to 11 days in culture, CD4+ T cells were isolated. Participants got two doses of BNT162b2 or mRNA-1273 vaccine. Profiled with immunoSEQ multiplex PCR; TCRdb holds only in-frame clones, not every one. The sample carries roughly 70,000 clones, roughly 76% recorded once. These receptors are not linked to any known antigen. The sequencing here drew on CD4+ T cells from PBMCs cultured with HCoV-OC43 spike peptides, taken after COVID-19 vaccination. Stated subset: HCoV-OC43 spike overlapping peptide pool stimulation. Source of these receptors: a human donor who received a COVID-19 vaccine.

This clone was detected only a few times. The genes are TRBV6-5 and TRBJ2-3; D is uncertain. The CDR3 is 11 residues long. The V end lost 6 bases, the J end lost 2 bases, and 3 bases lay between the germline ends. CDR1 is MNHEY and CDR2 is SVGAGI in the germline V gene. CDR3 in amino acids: CASSTTDTQYF. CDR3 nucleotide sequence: TGTGCCAGCAGCACCACAGATACGCAGTATTTT.

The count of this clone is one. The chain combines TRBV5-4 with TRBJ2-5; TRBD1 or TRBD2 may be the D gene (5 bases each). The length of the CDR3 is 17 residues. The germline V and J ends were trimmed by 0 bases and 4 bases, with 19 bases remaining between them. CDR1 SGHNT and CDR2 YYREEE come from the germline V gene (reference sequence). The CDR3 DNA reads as TGTGCCAGCAGCTTGGGTGGGGCGGCGAGGGCGGCAGAGACCCAGTACTTC. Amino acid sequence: CASSLGGAARAAETQYF. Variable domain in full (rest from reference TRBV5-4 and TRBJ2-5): ETGVTQSPTHLIKTRGQQVTLRCSSQSGHNTVSWYQQALGQGPQFIFQYYREEENGRGNFPPRFSGLQFPNYSSELNVNALELDDSALYLCASSLGGAARAAETQYFGPGTRLLVL.

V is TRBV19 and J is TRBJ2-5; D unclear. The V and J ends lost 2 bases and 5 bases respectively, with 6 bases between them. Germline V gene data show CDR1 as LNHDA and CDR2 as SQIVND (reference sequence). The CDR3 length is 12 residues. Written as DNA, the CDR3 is TGTGCCAGTAGTATACTAGGGGAGACCCAGTACTTC. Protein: CASSILGETQYF.

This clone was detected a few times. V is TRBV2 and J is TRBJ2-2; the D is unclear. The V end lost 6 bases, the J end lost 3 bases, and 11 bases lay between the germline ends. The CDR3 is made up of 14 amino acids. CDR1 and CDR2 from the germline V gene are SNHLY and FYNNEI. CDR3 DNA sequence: TGTGCCAGCAGCGTCGTTTATTACACCGGGGAGCTGTTTTTT. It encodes CASSVVYYTGELFF.

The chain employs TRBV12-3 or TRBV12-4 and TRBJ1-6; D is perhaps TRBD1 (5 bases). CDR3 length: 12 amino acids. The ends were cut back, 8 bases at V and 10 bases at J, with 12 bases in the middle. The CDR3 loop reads CASSPAGSPLHF. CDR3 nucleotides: TGTGCCAGCTCCCCAGCAGGGTCACCCCTCCACTTT.

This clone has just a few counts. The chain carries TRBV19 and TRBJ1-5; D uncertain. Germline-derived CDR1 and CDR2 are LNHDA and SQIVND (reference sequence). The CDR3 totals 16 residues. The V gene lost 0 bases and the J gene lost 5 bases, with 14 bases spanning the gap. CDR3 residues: CASSIDRDGEYQPQHF. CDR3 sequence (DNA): TGTGCCAGTAGTATAGATCGGGATGGAGAATATCAGCCCCAGCATTTT.

The CDR3 spells CASSLTGSSYNEQFF. The CDR3 DNA sequence: TGTGCCAGCAGCTTAACTGGGAGCTCCTACAATGAGCAGTTCTTC. The V call is TRBV7-2, the J call TRBJ2-1; a weak D match, TRBD2 (5 bases). The germline V gene has CDR1 SGHTA and CDR2 FQGNSA. V lost 2 bases and J lost 0, with 8 bases in between. This CDR3 comprises 15 residues.

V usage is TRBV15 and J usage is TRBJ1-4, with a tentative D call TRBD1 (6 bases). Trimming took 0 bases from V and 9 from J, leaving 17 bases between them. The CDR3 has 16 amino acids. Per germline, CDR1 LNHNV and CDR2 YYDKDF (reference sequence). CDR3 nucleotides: TGTGCCACCAGCAGAGATCAGGGGAGGGGGTACCAAAAACTGTTTTTT. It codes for CATSRDQGRGYQKLFF.

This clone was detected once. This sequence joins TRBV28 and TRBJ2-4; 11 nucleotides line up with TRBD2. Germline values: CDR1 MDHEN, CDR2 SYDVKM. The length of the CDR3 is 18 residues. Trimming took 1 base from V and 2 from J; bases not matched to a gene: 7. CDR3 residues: CASSLYSGGAFTKNIQYF. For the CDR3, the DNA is TGTGCCAGCAGTTTATATAGCGGGGGGGCGTTTACCAAAAACATTCAGTACTTC.

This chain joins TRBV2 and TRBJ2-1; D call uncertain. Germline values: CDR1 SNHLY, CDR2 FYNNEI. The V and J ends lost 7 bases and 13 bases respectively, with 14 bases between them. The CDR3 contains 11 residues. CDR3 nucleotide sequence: TGTGCCAGCAACGGCGTGGTCCGTCAGTTCTTC. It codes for CASNGVVRQFF.

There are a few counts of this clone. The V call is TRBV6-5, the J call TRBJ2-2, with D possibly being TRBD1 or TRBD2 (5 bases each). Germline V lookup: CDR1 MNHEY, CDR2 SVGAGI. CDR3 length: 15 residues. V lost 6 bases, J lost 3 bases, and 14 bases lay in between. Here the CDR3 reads CASRDWTLYTGELFF. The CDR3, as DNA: TGTGCCAGCAGGGACTGGACACTCTACACCGGGGAGCTGTTTTTT.